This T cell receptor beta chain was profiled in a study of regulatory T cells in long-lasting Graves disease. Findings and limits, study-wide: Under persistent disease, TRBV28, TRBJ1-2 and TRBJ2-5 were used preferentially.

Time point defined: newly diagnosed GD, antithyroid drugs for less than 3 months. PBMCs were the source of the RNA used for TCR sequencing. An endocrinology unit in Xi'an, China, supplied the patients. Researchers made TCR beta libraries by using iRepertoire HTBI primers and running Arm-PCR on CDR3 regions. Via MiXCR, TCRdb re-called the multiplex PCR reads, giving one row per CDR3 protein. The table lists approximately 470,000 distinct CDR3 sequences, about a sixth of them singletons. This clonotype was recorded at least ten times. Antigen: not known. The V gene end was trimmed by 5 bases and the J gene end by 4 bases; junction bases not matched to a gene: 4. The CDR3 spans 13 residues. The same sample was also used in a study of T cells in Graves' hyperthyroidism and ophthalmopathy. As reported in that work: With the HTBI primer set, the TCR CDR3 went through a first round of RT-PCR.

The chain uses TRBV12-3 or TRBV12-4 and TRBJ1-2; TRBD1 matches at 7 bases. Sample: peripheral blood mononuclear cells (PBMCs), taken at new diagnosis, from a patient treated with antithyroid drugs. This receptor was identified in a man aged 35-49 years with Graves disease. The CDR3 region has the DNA TGTGCCAGCAGTATACAGGGGACCTATGGCTACACCTTC. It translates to CASSIQGTYGYTF.